The clone carrying this T cell receptor beta chain was detected ten times or more. Its antigen is as yet unknown. This sample was included in a study of identical twins. MiXCR, run by TCRdb on the 5' RACE reads, gives a single entry per CDR3 protein. Of 400,000 to 500,000 distinct CDR3 sequences listed, around 18% are singletons. Points from the study as a whole: In monozygotic twins, models underestimated the sharing of out-of-frame TCR alpha. Rather than following the same donors, the conclusions depended on cross-sectional statistical analysis. Alpha sequences that were out-of-frame and twin-shared showed an excess of low generation probability. Carriage of fewer insertions was seen in abundant cord blood beta clonotypes, whereas memory repertoires showed none.

The TCR originated in a man over 45 in good health. The sequenced sample was naive T cells sorted from blood.

DNA for the CDR3: TGCGCCAGCAGCTTGACAGGGGATAATGGCTACACCTTC. This sequence encodes CASSLTGDNGYTF. The chain employs TRBV5-1 and TRBJ1-2; 7 nucleotides match TRBD1. Germline V CDR1 and CDR2: SGHRS, YFSETQ. The V gene end was trimmed by 1 base and the J gene end by 6 bases; junction bases not matched to a gene: 3. The CDR3 extends over 13 amino acids.